This TCR beta chain appears in the sequencing data of a study of blood T cell repertoires in COVID-19. Looking at the study overall: T cells, B-cell-depleted T cells, or PBMCs provided the cDNA or gDNA that served as material.

Study processing details: Nucleated cell counts were estimated from reference gene primer amplification. Repertoires were generated with immunoSEQ multiplex PCR, while TCRdb's copy carries only in-frame clones and drops some. For V, J and clone size, that table is used; D and trimming come from the DNA. The top ten hold approximately 13% of the sample, which has 200,000 to 250,000 clones, roughly 86% seen once. CDR3 length: 16 residues. With V trimmed by 2 bases and J by 7 bases, 6 bases remained unmatched. The germline V gene encodes CDR1 SGHTA and CDR2 FQGNSA. Sequencing was done on a sample of peripheral blood. The source is a man at least 80 years old with acute or convalescent COVID-19. This chain joins TRBV7-2 and TRBJ2-1; 12 bases map to TRBD2. The CDR3 DNA reads TGTGCCAGCAGCTTATGGGGGACTAGCGGGCCTAATGAGCAGTTCTTC. Its translation is CASSLWGTSGPNEQFF.